Sequencing of this T cell receptor (beta chain) was carried out in a study of regulatory T cells in long-lasting Graves disease. Study-level findings and limits: Since the sample size was small, accuracy may have been reduced. Patients with persistent disease shared 2,741 public clonotypes, outpacing the approximately 970 shared by new patients. The study found lower TCR diversity in persistent Graves' patients than in newly diagnosed ones.

Building of the TCR beta libraries involved iRepertoire HTBI primers and Arm-PCR of CDR3 regions. TCRdb redid the calling of the multiplex PCR reads with MiXCR, one entry per CDR3 protein. The sample yields about 470,000 distinct CDR3 sequences, around 20% seen once. In its sample, this clonotype was seen many times. The antigen is not known. Documented time point: persistent/refractory GD, antithyroid drugs over 5 years with positive TRAb. PBMC-derived RNA was used for the TCR library. The source material was peripheral blood mononuclear cells (PBMCs), sampled when the disease was refractory, from a patient treated with antithyroid drugs. The clonotype was recovered from a female donor with Graves disease.

CDR3 region: CASSLVPDGGYNQPQHF. The CDR3 nucleotides read TGTGCCAGCAGCTTAGTACCGGACGGCGGTTACAATCAGCCCCAGCATTTT. The chain links TRBV11-2 to TRBJ1-5; the D is unclear. Trimming pared 1 base from V and 3 bases from J, leaving 16 bases between. There are 17 residues in the CDR3. The germline gives CDR1 SGHAT, CDR2 FQNNGV.